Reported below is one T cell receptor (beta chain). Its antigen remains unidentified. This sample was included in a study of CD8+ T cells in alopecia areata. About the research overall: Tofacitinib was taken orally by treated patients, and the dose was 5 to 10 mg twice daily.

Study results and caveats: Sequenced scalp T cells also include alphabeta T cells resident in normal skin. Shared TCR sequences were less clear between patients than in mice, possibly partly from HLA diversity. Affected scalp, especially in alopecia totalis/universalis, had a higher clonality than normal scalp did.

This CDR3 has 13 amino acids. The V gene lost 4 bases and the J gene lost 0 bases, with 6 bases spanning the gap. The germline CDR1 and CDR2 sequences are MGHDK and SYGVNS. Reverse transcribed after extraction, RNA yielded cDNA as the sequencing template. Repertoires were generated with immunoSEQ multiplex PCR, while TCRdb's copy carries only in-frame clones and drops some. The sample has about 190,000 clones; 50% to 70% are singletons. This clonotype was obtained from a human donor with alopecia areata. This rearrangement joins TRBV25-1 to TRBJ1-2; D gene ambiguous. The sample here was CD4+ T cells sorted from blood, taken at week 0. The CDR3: CASSAVSNYGYTF. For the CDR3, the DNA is TGTGCCAGCAGTGCTGTTTCTAACTATGGCTACACCTTC.